A selection of T cell receptor beta chains follows, all from one sample in a study of blood T cell repertoires in COVID-19. Generated by immunoSEQ multiplex PCR, the TCRdb table keeps only in-frame clones and is missing some. The repertoire consists of under 80,000 clones, with 80% to 90% occurring once and the leading ten covering approximately 17%. The sequenced sample consisted of peripheral blood. These receptors came from a man of 80 years or more in a cohort sampled during active COVID-19. The CDR3 runs from the conserved cysteine through the conserved F or W. Each record gives: J gene, V gene, clone size, D gene, CDR3 protein, CDR3 DNA. A D gene is named only where the DNA matches it firmly. Clone sizes are given selectively: once, few, many, or a class where the clone is expanded.

TRBJ1-2 TRBV6-5 . . CASSSGDYGYTF TGTGCCAGCAGTTCGGGGGACTATGGCTACACCTTC
TRBJ1-1 TRBV28 . . CASTQRGNTEAFF TGTGCCAGCACCCAAAGGGGGAACACTGAAGCTTTCTTT
TRBJ2-5 TRBV5-1 . . CASSTHTEETQYF TGCGCCAGCAGCACCCACACAGAAGAGACCCAGTACTTC
TRBJ2-3 TRBV4-2 . TRBD2 CASSLLAGGRDTQYF TGTGCCAGCAGCCTGTTAGCGGGGGGGCGGGATACGCAGTATTTT
TRBJ2-5 TRBV6-6 . TRBD2 CASSYSGTSGGKTQYF TGTGCCAGCAGTTACTCCGGGACTAGCGGGGGCAAGACCCAGTACTTC
TRBJ2-2 TRBV7-9 . . CASSLALFQETGELFF TGTGCCAGCAGCTTAGCGTTGTTTCAGGAAACCGGGGAGCTGTTTTTT
TRBJ1-1 TRBV3-1/TRBV3-2 once . CASSLSGKYWAFF TGTGCCAGCAGCCTATCAGGGAAGTATTGGGCTTTCTTT
TRBJ2-3 TRBV5-1 few . CASSPPGDTQYF TGCGCCAGCAGCCCCCCGGGTGATACGCAGTATTTT
TRBJ2-7 TRBV19 . TRBD1 CASSSRQGVLYEQYF TGTGCCAGTAGTTCACGACAGGGGGTGTTATACGAGCAGTACTTC
TRBJ2-5 TRBV7-2 . TRBD2 CASSLMRGGFQETQYF TGTGCCAGCAGCTTAATGCGGGGGGGCTTTCAAGAGACCCAGTACTTC